This paragraph covers one T cell receptor beta chain sequence. This sample was taken from a study of blood T cell repertoires in COVID-19. V was shortened by 8 bases and J by 0 bases, with 8 bases between the two germline ends. Germline V gene sequence: CDR1 KGHDR, CDR2 SFDVKD. CDR3 length: 13 residues. Profiling relied on immunoSEQ multiplex PCR, and the TCRdb table lists in-frame clones only, not all of them. Found here are hundreds of thousands of clones, more than 75% of them singletons; the top ten hold about 6%. The origin of this receptor is a woman aged 45-60 years with COVID-19, enrolled during active disease. V gene TRBV24-1 combines with J gene TRBJ2-3, with D possibly TRBD1 on 6 matching bases. The sample consisted of peripheral blood. Here the CDR3 DNA reads TGTGCCACCACAGGGGATAGCACAGATACGCAGTATTTT. Its protein is CATTGDSTDTQYF.